A selection of T cell receptor beta chains follows, all from one sample in a study of technical replicates of blood from a few donors. The table came from immunoSEQ multiplex PCR; TCRdb's copy has only in-frame clones and leaves some out. The sample has nearly 90,000 clones, more than 85% seen once. Sequencing used T cells isolated from PBMCs. The receptor source for this set is a human donor in good health. Each CDR3 is given without its conserved first and last residue. Each record gives: CDR3 protein, J gene, V gene.

ASSLWGQDEKLF	TRBJ1-4	TRBV28
AWSFSPSGTVAGNTIY	TRBJ1-3	TRBV30
ASSPTTDGYT	TRBJ1-2	TRBV7-6
ASSDILETGALEAF	TRBJ1-1	TRBV27
ASSEDRERNEQF	TRBJ2-1	TRBV7-8
ASSYSKREMGGELF	TRBJ2-2	TRBV6-5
ASSVKNLASYGYT	TRBJ1-2	TRBV2
ASSTEQNPRVQY	TRBJ2-4	TRBV19
ASSLGGEPTDTQY	TRBJ2-3	TRBV7-2
ASRTMDYEQY	TRBJ2-7	TRBV28
ASSPLSGRKYEQY	TRBJ2-7	TRBV28
ASSFGLAGTLNTGELF	TRBJ2-2	TRBV5-4
ATGNQPQH	TRBJ1-5	TRBV10-3
ASRATRSSYNEQF	TRBJ2-1	TRBV19
ASSLPGLYYQETQY	TRBJ2-5	TRBV25-1
ASKRYGTSRDEQF	TRBJ2-1	TRBV2
ASSETSGPYNEQF	TRBJ2-1	TRBV2
ASSLVGRVRETQY	TRBJ2-5	TRBV5-4
ASSQVGAGVINEQF	TRBJ2-1	TRBV4-2
ASSEEGQGFQPQH	TRBJ1-5	TRBV6-1
ASSSQVDRHTEAF	TRBJ1-1	TRBV4-3
ASSQGGGQGRNSYT	TRBJ1-2	TRBV4-3
ASSFPGTAYQPQH	TRBJ1-5	TRBV28
AWTAGGGYT	TRBJ1-2	TRBV30
ASSIGGIVDTIY	TRBJ1-3	TRBV9
ASTSGDSSYNEQF	TRBJ2-1	TRBV4-1
ASSLHGLGTDTQY	TRBJ2-3	TRBV28
ASSLLASGNSYEQY	TRBJ2-7	TRBV28
ASSLSAGVNNEQF	TRBJ2-1	TRBV5-1
ASSEASGNNYEQY	TRBJ2-7	TRBV5-4
SVGTGGNQPQH	TRBJ1-5	TRBV29-1
ASSVGTGYEQY	TRBJ2-7	TRBV6-1
ASSLTGGYEQY	TRBJ2-7	TRBV7-3
ATSRDRWRERTGELF	TRBJ2-2	TRBV15
ASSLDRGTLNEQF	TRBJ2-1	TRBV11-2
ASSLLQGAQTEQY	TRBJ2-7	TRBV7-9
ATHTGHTQY	TRBJ2-3	TRBV15
ASSVQGPSAVYGYT	TRBJ1-2	TRBV5-5
ASSIGTGGRNEQF	TRBJ2-1	TRBV5-8
ASSWEDNTEAF	TRBJ1-1	TRBV6-5
AWSPGTSSYNEQF	TRBJ2-1	TRBV30
ASSLETRQQAF	TRBJ1-1	TRBV11-2
ASTNNQGLTEAF	TRBJ1-1	TRBV18
ASSLGSGLFQPQH	TRBJ1-5	TRBV5-6
AISDRASGSYEQY	TRBJ2-7	TRBV10-3
ASNLRDRSFYEQY	TRBJ2-7	TRBV6-1
ASSGWRAYEQY	TRBJ2-7	TRBV7-2
ASSLFLETQY	TRBJ2-5	TRBV5-1
ASSFGSPGLGNTGELF	TRBJ2-2	TRBV7-9
AIRTVGGKNTEAF	TRBJ1-1	TRBV10-3
ASSLNGWTGIDYGYT	TRBJ1-2	TRBV7-9
ASSISGRNTGELF	TRBJ2-2	TRBV19
ASSDRISGNTIY	TRBJ1-3	TRBV25-1
ASSLLVLRQGESKKGYT	TRBJ1-2	TRBV28
ASSLAGSSYNEQF	TRBJ2-1	TRBV9
ASGLSGFTDTQY	TRBJ2-3	TRBV2
ASSLKWTANEQF	TRBJ2-1	TRBV7-2